The clone carrying this T cell receptor (beta chain) was seen ten or more times. What it binds is not known. These data are taken from a study of T-cell reconstitution after alpha-beta-depleted transplantation in children. The study's findings and limits: At one year after transplant, newly produced T cells mostly accounted for T-cell counts and diversity. Several hundred rapidly expanded clones from non-depleted graft cells reportedly supplied alpha-beta T cells about two months post-transplant. Recipient T cells and thymic progenitors that survived were the source of the high TCRbeta diversity seen at day 60 in some patients.

Preparation of the TCRbeta library used unique molecular identifiers. TCRdb independently ran MiXCR on the PCR reads; one entry per CDR3 protein. The sample contains hundreds of thousands of distinct CDR3 sequences, around 14% of which appear only once. The ends lost 5 bases at V and 4 bases at J; junction bases unmatched: 4. CDR3 length: 13 amino acids. Germline V gene lookup returns CDR1 SEHNR and CDR2 FQNEAQ (reference sequence). Specimen: PBMCs, collected before TCRalphabeta/CD19-depleted stem cell transplant. The chain carries TRBV7-9 and TRBJ1-1; 7 nucleotides agree with TRBD1. The TCR sequence derives from a girl aged 2 to 9 with congenital amegakaryocytic thrombocytopenia, due to receive a stem cell transplant. The CDR3 region is CASSTRQGTEAFF. For the CDR3, the DNA is TGTGCCAGCAGCACCCGACAGGGCACTGAAGCTTTCTTT.